This T cell receptor (beta chain) was identified in a study of STAT5B mutations in CD4+ large granular lymphocyte leukemia. The table came from immunoSEQ multiplex PCR; TCRdb's copy has only in-frame clones and leaves some out. The sample carries approximately 24,000 clones, 60% to 80% recorded once. Germline V gene data show CDR1 as SGHNT and CDR2 as YENEEA. The V end lost 6 bases, the J end lost 4 bases, and 12 bases lay between the germline ends. This CDR3 spans 13 amino acids. This clone was seen a handful of times. Sequencing was done on a sample of CD4+ T cells from blood buffy coats. This receptor was obtained from a human donor in good health. V is TRBV11-3 and J is TRBJ1-1, with a possible D match to TRBD1 (5 bases). The DNA of the CDR3 is TGTGCCAGCAGTGTTGGGGGTGGCACTGAAGCTTTCTTT. Protein sequence: CASSVGGGTEAFF.